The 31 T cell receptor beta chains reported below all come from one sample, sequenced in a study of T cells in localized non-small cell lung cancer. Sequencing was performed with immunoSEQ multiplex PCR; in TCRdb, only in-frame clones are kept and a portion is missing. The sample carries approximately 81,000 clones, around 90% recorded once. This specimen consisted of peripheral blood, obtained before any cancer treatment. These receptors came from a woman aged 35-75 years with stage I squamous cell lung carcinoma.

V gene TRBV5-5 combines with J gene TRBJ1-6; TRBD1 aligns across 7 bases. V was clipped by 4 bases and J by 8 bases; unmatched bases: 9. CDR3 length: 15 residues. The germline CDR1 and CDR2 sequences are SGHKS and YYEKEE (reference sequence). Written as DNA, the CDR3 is TGTGCCAGCAGCCCCCAGGGGGGGAGTCATTCACCCCTCCACTTT. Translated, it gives CASSPQGGSHSPLHF.

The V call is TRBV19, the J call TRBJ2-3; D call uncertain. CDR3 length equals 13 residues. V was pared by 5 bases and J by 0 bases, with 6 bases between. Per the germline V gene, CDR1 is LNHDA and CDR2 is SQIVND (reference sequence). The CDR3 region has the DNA TGTGCCAGTAGTCGAGCCAGCACAGATACGCAGTATTTT. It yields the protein CASSRASTDTQYF.

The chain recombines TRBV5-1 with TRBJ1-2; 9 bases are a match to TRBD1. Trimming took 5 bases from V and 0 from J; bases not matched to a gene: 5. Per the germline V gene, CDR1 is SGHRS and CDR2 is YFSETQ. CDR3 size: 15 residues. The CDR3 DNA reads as TGCGCCAGCAGACCGGGACAGGGCCCTAACTATGGCTACACCTTC. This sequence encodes CASRPGQGPNYGYTF.

The CDR3 DNA reads as TGTGCCATCAGTGATAGCCGAGCCGGGGAGCAGTACTTC. Translation: CAISDSRAGEQYF. This chain connects TRBV10-3 to TRBJ2-7; D unclear. V lost 3 bases and J 7 bases, leaving 13 bases between the germline ends. This CDR3 is 13 amino acids long. The germline CDR1 and CDR2 sequences are ENHRY and SYGVKD.

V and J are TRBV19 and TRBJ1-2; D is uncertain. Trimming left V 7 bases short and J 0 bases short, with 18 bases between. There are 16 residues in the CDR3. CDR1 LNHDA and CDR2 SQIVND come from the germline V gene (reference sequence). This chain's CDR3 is CASTPQAAQANYGYTF. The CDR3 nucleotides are TGTGCCAGTACTCCGCAGGCCGCTCAAGCTAACTATGGCTACACCTTC.

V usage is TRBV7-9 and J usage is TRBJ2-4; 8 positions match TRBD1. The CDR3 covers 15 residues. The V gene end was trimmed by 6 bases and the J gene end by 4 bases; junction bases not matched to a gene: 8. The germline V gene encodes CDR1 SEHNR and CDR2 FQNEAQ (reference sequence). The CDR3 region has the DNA TGTGCCAGCAGGTCCAATGGGGACAGGAAAAACATTCAGTACTTC. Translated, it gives CASRSNGDRKNIQYF.

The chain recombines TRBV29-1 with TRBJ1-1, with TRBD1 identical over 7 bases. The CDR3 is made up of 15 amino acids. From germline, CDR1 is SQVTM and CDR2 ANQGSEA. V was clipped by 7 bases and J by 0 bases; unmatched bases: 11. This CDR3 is CSADDRAGVNTEAFF. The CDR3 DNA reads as TGCAGCGCTGATGACAGGGCTGGCGTGAACACTGAAGCTTTCTTT.

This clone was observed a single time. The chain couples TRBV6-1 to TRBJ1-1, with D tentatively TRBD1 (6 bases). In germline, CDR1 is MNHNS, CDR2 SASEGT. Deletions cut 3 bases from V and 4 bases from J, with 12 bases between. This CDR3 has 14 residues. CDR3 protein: CASSENRVRTEAFF. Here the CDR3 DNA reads TGTGCCAGCAGTGAGAACAGGGTTCGCACTGAAGCTTTCTTT.

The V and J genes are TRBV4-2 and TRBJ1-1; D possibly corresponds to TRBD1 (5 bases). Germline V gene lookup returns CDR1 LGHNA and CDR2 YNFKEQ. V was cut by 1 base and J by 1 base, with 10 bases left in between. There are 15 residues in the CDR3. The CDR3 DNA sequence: TGTGCCAGCAGCCAAGGGGGACTGGGGAACACTGAAGCTTTCTTT. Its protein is CASSQGGLGNTEAFF.

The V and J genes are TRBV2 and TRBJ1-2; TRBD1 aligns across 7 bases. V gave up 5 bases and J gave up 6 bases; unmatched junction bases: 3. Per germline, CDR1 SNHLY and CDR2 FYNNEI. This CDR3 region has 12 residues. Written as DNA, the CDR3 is TGTGCCAGCAGTACTACAGGGGATGGCTACACCTTC. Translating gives CASSTTGDGYTF. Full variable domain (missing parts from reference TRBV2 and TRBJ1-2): EPEVTQTPSHQVTQMGQEVILRCVPISNHLYFYWYRQILGQKVEFLVSFYNNEISEKSEIFDDQFSVERPDGSNFTLKIRSTKLEDSAMYFCASSTTGDGYTFGSGTRLTVV.

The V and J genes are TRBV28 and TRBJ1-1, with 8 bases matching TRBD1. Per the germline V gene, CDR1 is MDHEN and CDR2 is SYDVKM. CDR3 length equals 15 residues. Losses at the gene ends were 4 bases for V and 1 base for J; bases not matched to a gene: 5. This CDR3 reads CASSSWTGSNTEAFF. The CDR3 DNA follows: TGTGCCAGCAGTTCTTGGACAGGGTCGAACACTGAAGCTTTCTTT.

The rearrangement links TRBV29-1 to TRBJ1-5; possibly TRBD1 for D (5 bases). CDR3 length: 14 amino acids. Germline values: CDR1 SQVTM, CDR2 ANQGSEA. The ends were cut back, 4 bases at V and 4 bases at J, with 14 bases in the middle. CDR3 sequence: CSVVQGTGNQPQHF. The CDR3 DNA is TGCAGCGTTGTCCAGGGCACGGGGAATCAGCCCCAGCATTTT.

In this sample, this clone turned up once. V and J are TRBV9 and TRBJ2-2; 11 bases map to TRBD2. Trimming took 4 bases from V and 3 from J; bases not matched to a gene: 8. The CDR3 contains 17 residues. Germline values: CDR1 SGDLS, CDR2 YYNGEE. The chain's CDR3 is CASSPTGTSGYTGELFF. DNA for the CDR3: TGTGCCAGCAGCCCAACCGGGACTAGCGGTTACACCGGGGAGCTGTTTTTT.

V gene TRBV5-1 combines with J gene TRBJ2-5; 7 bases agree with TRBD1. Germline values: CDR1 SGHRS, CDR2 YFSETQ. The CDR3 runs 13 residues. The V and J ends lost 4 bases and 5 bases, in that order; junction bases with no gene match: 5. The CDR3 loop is CASSDGTAETQYF. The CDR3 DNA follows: TGCGCCAGCAGCGACGGGACAGCGGAGACCCAGTACTTC. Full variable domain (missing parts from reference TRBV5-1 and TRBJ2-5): KAGVTQTPRYLIKTRGQQVTLSCSPISGHRSVSWYQQTPGQGLQFLFEYFSETQRNKGNFPGRFSGRQFSNSRSEMNVSTLELGDSALYLCASSDGTAETQYFGPGTRLLVL.

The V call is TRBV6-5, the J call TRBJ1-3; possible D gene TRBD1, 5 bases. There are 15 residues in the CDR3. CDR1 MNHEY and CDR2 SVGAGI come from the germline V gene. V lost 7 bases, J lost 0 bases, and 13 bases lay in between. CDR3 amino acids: CASTRTGASGNTIYF. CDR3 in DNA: TGTGCCAGCACCCGCACTGGGGCCTCTGGAAACACCATATATTTT.

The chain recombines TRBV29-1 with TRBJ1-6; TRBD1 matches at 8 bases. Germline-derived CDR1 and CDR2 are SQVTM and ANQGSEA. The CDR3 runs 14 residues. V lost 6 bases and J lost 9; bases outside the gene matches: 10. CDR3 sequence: CSVATDRGGSPLHF. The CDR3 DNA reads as TGCAGCGTGGCTACCGACAGGGGTGGTTCACCCCTCCACTTT. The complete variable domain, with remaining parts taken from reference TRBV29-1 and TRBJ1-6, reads SAVISQKPSRDICQRGTSLTIQCQVDSQVTMMFWYRQQPGQSLTLIATANQGSEATYESGFVIDKFPISRPNLTFSTLTVSNMSPEDSSIYLCSVATDRGGSPLHFGNGTRLTVT.

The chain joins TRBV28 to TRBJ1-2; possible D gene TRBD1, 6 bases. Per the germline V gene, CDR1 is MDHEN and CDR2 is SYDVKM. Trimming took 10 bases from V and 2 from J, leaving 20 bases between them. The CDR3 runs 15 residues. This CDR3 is CATNVEGGPNYGYTF. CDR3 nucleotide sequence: TGTGCCACTAATGTTGAAGGGGGTCCAAACTATGGCTACACCTTC.

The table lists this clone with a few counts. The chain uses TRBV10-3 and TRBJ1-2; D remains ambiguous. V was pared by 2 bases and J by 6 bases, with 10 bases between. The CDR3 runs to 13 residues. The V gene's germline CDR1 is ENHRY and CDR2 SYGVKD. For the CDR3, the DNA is TGTGCCATCAGTGAGGGTCGGGTCGATGGCTACACCTTC. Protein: CAISEGRVDGYTF.

CDR3 protein: CASSQALDSPNYGYTF. DNA for the CDR3: TGTGCCAGCAGCCAAGCGCTGGACTCCCCAAACTATGGCTACACCTTC. The V call is TRBV4-2, the J call TRBJ1-2; D gene unclear. This CDR3 comprises 16 residues. V lost 1 base to trimming and J lost 2 bases, with 14 bases between them. Germline V gene data show CDR1 as LGHNA and CDR2 as YNFKEQ.

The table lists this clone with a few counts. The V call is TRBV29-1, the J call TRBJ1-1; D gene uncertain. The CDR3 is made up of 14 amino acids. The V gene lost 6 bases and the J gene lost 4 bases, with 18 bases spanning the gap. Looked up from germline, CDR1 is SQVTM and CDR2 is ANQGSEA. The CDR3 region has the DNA TGCAGCGTGGGGAGTCCAAAGCCCCCCACTGAAGCTTTCTTT. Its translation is CSVGSPKPPTEAFF. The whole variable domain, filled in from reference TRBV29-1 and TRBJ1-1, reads SAVISQKPSRDICQRGTSLTIQCQVDSQVTMMFWYRQQPGQSLTLIATANQGSEATYESGFVIDKFPISRPNLTFSTLTVSNMSPEDSSIYLCSVGSPKPPTEAFFGQGTRLTVV.

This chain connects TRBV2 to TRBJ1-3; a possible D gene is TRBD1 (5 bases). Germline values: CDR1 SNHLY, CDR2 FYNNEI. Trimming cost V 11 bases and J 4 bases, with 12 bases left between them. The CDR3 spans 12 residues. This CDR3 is CAGRGSGNTIYF. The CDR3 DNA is TGTGCCGGGAGGGGTAGCGGAAACACCATATATTTT.

The CDR3 loop is CASSEQGAMNEQYF. The CDR3 bases are TGCGCCAGCAGTGAACAGGGGGCAATGAACGAGCAGTACTTC. The rearrangement uses TRBV5-1 and TRBJ2-7, with 9 nucleotides matching TRBD1. V was clipped by 5 bases and J by 5 bases; unmatched bases: 8. The CDR3 sequence is 14 residues long. The germline V gene encodes CDR1 SGHRS and CDR2 YFSETQ.

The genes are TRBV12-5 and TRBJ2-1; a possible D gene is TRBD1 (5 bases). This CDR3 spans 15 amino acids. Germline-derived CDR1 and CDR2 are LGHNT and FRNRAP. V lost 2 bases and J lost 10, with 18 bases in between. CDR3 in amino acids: CASGLSSAGMWEQFF. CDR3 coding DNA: TGTGCTAGTGGTTTGTCATCAGCAGGGATGTGGGAGCAGTTCTTC.

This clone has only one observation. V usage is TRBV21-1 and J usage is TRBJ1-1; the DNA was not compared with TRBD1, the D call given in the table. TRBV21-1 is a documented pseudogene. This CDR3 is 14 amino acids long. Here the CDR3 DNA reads TGTGCCAGCAGCAAAGAAGGGGGTGGAACTGAAGCTTTCTTT. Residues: CASSKEGGGTEAFF.

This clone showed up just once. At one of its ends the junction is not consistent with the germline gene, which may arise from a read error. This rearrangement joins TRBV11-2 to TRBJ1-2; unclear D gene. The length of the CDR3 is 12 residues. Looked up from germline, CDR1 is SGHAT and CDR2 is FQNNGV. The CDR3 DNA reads TGTGCCAGCAGCTTAGACCGGACCCGGCCATACTTC. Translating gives CASSLDRTRPYF.

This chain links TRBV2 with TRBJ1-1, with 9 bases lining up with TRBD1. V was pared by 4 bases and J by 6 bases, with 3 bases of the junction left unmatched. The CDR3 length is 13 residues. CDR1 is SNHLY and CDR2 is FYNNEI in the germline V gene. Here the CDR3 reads CASSGDRAAEAFF. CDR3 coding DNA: TGTGCCAGCAGTGGGGACAGGGCGGCTGAAGCTTTCTTT.

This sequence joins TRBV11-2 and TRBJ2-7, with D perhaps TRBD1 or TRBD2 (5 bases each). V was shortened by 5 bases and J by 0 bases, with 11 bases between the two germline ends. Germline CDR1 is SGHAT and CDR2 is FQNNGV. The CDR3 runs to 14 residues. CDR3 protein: CASSLGGHSYEQYF. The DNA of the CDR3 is TGTGCCAGCAGCCTTGGGGGTCACTCCTACGAGCAGTACTTC.

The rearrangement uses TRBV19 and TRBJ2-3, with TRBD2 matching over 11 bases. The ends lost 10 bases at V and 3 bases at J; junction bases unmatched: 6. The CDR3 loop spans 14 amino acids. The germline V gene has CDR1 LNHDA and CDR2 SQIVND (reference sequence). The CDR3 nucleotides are TGTGCCACCGGGACTAGCGGAAATACAGATACGCAGTATTTT. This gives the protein CATGTSGNTDTQYF.

The CDR3, as DNA: TGTGCCAGCAGTTTACCTTCGGGACAGGAGGTCAACACTGAAGCTTTCTTT. This encodes CASSLPSGQEVNTEAFF. The rearrangement uses TRBV27 and TRBJ1-1, with TRBD1 matching over 8 bases. The germline gives CDR1 MNHEY, CDR2 SMNVEV (reference sequence). The CDR3 covers 17 residues. V shed 2 bases, J shed 2 bases, and the junction held 10 bases outside the gene matches.

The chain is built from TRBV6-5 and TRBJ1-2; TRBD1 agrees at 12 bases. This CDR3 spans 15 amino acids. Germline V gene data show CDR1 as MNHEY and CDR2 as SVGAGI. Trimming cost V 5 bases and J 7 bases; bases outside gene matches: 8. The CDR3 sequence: CASSRPGQGASGYTF. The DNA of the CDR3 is TGTGCCAGCAGTCGACCGGGACAGGGGGCGAGTGGCTACACCTTC.

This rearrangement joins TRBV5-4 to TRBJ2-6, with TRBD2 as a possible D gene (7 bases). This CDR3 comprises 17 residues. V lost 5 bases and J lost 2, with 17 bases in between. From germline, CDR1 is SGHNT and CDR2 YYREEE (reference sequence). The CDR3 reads CASSPKGGGTGANVLTF. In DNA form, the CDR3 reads TGTGCCAGCAGTCCTAAAGGGGGGGGAACTGGGGCCAACGTCCTGACTTTC.